Included here is one T cell receptor (beta chain) sequence, with context. Its target is not known. The sample holds other DNA sequences that translate to the same CDR3. The whole isolated RNA underwent reverse transcription, so sequencing captured expressed TCRB transcripts. Here immunoSEQ multiplex PCR was the method, and the copy in TCRdb shows in-frame clones only, minus some. The sample records some 500,000 clones, about an eighth being singletons. This sample was taken from a study of beta chain features in type 1 diabetes. Each population that was sorted was more than 95% pure. The CDR3 has 16 residues. Germline V gene sequence: CDR1 LGHNA, CDR2 YNFKEQ. V shed 2 bases, J shed 0 bases, and the junction held 3 bases outside the gene matches. Study-level findings and limits: Shortening that was moderate but significant affected the TCRB CDR3s of Type 1 diabetes patients in all four CD4+ subsets.

This clonotype originated in a young woman in good health. Sequenced material: naive CD4+ T cells from blood. The rearrangement joins TRBV4-2 to TRBJ2-7; TRBD2 aligns across 11 bases. DNA of the CDR3: TGTGCCAGCAGCCAAATTCTAGCGGGGGGCTCCTACGAGCAGTACTTC. Amino acids: CASSQILAGGSYEQYF.